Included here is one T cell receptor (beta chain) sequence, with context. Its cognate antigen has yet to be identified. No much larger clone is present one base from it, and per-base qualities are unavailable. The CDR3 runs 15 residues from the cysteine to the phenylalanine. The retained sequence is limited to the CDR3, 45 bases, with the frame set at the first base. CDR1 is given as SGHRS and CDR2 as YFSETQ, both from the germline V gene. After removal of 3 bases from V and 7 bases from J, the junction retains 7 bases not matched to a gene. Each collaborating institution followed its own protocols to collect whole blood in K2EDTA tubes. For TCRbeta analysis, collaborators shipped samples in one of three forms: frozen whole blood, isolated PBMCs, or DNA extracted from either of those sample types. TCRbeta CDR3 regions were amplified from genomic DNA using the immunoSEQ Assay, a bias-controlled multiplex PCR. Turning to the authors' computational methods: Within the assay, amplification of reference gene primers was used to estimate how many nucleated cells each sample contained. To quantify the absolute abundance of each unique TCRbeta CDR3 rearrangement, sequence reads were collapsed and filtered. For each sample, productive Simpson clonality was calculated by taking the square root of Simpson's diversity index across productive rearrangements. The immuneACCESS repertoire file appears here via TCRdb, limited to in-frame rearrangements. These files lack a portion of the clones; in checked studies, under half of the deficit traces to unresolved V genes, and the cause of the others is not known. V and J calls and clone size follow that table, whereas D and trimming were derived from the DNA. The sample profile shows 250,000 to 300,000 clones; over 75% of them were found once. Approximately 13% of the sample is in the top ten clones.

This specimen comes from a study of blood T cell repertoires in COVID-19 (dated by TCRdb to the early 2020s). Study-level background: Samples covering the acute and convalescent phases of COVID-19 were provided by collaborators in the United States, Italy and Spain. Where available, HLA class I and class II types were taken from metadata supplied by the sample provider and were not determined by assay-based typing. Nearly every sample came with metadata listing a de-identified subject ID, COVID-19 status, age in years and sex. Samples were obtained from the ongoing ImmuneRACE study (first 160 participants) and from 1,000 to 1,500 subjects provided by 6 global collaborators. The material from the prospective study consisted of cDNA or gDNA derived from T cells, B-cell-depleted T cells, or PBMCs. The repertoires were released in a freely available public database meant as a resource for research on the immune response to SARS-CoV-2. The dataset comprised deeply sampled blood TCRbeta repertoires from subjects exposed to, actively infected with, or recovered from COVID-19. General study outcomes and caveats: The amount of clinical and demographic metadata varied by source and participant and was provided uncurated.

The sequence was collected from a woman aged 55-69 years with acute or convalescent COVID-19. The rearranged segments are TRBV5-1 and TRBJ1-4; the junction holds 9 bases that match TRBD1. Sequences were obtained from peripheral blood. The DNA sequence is TGCGCCAGCAGCTCAAACAGGGGGCTCGGTGAAAAACTGTTTTTT. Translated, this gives CASSSNRGLGEKLFF. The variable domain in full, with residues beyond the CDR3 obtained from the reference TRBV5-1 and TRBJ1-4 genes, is KAGVTQTPRYLIKTRGQQVTLSCSPISGHRSVSWYQQTPGQGLQFLFEYFSETQRNKGNFPGRFSGRQFSNSRSEMNVSTLELGDSALYLCASSSNRGLGEKLFFGSGTQLSVL.